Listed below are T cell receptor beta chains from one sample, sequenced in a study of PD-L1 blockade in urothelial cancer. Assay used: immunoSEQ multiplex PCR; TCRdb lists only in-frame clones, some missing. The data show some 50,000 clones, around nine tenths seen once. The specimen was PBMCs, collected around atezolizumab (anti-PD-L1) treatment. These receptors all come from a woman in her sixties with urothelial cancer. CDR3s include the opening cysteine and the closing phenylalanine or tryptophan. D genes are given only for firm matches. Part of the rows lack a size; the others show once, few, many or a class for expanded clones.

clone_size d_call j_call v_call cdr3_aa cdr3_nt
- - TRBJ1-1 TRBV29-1 CSAGESGKTEAFF TGCAGCGCGGGGGAAAGCGGAAAGACTGAAGCTTTCTTT
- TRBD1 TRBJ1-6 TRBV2 CASSTDRSSYNSPLHF TGTGCCAGCAGTACGGACAGGAGCTCCTATAATTCACCCCTCCACTTT
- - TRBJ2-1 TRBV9 CASSVGTSPGNEQFF TGTGCCAGCAGCGTAGGGACATCGCCCGGCAATGAGCAGTTCTTC
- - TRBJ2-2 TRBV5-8 CASLKRGTSNTGELFF TGTGCCAGCCTAAAAAGGGGGACAAGTAACACCGGGGAGCTGTTTTTT
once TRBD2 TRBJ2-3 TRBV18 CASSPTSGGRTDTQYF TGTGCCAGCTCACCTACTAGCGGGGGCCGCACAGATACGCAGTATTTT
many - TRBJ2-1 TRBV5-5 CASSLVAGLINEQFF TGTGCCAGCAGCTTGGTTGCGGGACTGATCAATGAGCAGTTCTTC
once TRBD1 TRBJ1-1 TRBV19 CASSIGTGPNTEAFF TGTGCCAGTAGTATCGGGACAGGACCTAACACTGAAGCTTTCTTT
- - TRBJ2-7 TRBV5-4 CASSLDGYEQYF TGTGCCAGCAGCTTGGACGGCTACGAGCAGTACTTC
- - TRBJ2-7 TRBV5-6 CASSLGGRSYEQYF TGTGCCAGCAGCTTAGGCGGTCGTTCCTACGAGCAGTACTTC
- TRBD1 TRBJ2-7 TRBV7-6 CASSLVGQGTHEQYF TGTGCCAGCAGCTTAGTTGGACAGGGGACCCACGAGCAGTACTTC
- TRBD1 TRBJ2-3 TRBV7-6 CASSGRTGRSTDTQYF TGTGCCAGCAGCGGACGGACAGGGAGGAGCACAGATACGCAGTATTTT
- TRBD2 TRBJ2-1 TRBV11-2 CASSLFLAGNYNEQFF TGTGCCAGCAGCCTTTTTCTAGCGGGGAACTACAATGAGCAGTTCTTC
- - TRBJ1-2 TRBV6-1 CASSEGSEGYGYTF TGTGCCAGCAGTGAGGGGAGTGAGGGCTATGGCTACACCTTC
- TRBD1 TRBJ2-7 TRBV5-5 CASSSSPGQGWSEQYF TGTGCCAGCAGCTCCTCCCCGGGACAGGGGTGGAGCGAGCAGTACTTC
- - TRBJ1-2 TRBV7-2 CASSPVLTNGYTF TGTGCCAGCAGCCCCGTTTTGACAAATGGCTACACCTTC
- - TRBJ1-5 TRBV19 CASSIGKAISNQPQHF TGTGCCAGTAGTATCGGGAAAGCTATAAGCAATCAGCCCCAGCATTTT
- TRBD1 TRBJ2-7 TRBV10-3 CASTAGTGDYEQYF TGTGCCAGCACTGCCGGGACAGGGGACTACGAGCAGTACTTC
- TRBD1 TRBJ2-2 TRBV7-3 CASSLGQGSHTGELFF TGTGCCAGCAGCTTAGGACAGGGTTCGCATACCGGGGAGCTGTTTTTT
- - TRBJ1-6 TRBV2 CASTRVGDSPLHF TGTGCCAGCACCCGTGTCGGGGATTCACCCCTCCACTTT
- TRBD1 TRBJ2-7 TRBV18 CASTRQGSSDEQYF TGTGCCAGCACCCGACAGGGGTCATCGGACGAGCAGTACTTC
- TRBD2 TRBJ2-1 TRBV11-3 CASSLGNLAGGNSYNEQFF TGTGCCAGCAGCTTAGGTAATCTAGCGGGGGGGAACTCCTACAATGAGCAGTTCTTC
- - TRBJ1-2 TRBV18 CASSPTDGGLYGYTF TGTGCCAGCTCACCAACCGACGGGGGTCTCTATGGCTACACCTTC
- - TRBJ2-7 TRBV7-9 CASSSGRGGSPEQYF TGTGCCAGCAGCTCCGGTAGAGGCGGTTCACCCGAGCAGTACTTC
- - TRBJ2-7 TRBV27 CASSLMRMGRPYEQYF TGTGCCAGCAGTTTAATGAGAATGGGCAGACCCTACGAGCAGTACTTC
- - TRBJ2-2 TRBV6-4 CASSDAPGTGELFF TGTGCCAGCAGTGACGCGCCGGGCACCGGGGAGCTGTTTTTT
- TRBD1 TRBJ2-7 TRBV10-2 CASSGGTGPSREQYF TGCGCCAGCAGTGGAGGGACAGGGCCCTCCCGTGAGCAGTACTTC
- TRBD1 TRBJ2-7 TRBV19 CASSILGGQGSGVYEQYF TGTGCCAGTAGTATTTTGGGAGGACAGGGAAGCGGAGTGTACGAGCAGTACTTC